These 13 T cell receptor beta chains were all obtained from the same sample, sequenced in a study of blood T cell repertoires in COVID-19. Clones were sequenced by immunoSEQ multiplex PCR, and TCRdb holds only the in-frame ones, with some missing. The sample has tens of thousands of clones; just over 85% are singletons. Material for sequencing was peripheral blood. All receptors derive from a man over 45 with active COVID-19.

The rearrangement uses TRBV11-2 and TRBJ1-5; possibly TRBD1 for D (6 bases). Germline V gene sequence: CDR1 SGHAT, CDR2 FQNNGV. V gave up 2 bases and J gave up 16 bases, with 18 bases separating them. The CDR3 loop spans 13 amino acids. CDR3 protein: CASSLQRGHPAHF. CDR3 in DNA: TGTGCCAGCAGCTTACAGAGGGGACACCCGGCCCATTTT. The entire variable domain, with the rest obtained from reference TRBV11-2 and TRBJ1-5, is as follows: EAGVAQSPRYKIIEKRQSVAFWCNPISGHATLYWYQQILGQGPKLLIQFQNNGVVDDSQLPKDRFSAERLKGVDSTLKIQPAKLEDSAVYLCASSLQRGHPAHFGDGTRLSIL.

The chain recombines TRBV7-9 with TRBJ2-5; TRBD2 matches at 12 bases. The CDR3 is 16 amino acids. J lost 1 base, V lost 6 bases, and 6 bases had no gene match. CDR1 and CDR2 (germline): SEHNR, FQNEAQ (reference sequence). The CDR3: CASSFRGLAGQETQYF. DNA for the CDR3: TGTGCCAGCAGTTTTAGGGGACTAGCGGGCCAAGAGACCCAGTACTTC.

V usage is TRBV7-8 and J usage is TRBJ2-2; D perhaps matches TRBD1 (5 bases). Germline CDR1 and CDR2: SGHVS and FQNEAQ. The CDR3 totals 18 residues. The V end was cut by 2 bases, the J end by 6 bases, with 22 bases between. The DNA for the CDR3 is TGTGCCAGCAGCTTATATCATCCAGGGCTGGCTTTTGCCGGGGAGCTGTTTTTT. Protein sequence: CASSLYHPGLAFAGELFF.

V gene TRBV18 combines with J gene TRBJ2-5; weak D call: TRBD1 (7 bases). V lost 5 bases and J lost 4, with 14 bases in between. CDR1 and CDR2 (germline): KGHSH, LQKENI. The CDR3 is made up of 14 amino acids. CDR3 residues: CASSAQGEAETQYF. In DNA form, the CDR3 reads TGTGCCAGCTCAGCCCAGGGGGAGGCAGAGACCCAGTACTTC.

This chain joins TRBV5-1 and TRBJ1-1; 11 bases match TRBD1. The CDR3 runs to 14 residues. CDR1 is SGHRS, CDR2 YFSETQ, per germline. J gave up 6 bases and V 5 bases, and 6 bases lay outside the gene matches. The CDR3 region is CASRGTGQGAEAFF. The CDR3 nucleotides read TGCGCCAGCAGAGGGACGGGACAGGGGGCTGAAGCTTTCTTT.

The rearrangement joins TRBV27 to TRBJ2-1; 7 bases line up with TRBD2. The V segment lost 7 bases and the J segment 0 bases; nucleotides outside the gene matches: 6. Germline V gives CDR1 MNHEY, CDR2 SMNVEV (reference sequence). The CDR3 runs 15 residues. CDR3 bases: TGTGCCAGCATGGGGGGGGAAAGCTCCTACAATGAGCAGTTCTTC. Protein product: CASMGGESSYNEQFF.

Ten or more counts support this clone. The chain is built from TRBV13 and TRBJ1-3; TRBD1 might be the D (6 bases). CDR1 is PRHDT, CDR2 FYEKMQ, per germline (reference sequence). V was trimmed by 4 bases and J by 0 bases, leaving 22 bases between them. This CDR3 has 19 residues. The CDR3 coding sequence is TGTGCCAGCAGCTCCATAAAACAGGGTACCCTGTTCTCTGGAAACACCATATATTTT. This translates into CASSSIKQGTLFSGNTIYF. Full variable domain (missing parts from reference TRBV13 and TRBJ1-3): AAGVIQSPRHLIKEKRETATLKCYPIPRHDTVYWYQQGPGQDPQFLISFYEKMQSDKGSIPDRFSAQQFSDYHSELNMSSLELGDSALYFCASSSIKQGTLFSGNTIYFGEGSWLTVV.

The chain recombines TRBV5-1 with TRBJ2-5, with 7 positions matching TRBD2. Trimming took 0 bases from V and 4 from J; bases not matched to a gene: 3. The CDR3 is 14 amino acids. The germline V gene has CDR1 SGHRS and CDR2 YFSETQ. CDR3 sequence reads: CASSLGTSRETQYF. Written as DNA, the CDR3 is TGCGCCAGCAGCTTGGGGACTAGTAGAGAGACCCAGTACTTC. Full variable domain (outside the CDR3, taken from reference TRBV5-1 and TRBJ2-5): KAGVTQTPRYLIKTRGQQVTLSCSPISGHRSVSWYQQTPGQGLQFLFEYFSETQRNKGNFPGRFSGRQFSNSRSEMNVSTLELGDSALYLCASSLGTSRETQYFGPGTRLLVL.

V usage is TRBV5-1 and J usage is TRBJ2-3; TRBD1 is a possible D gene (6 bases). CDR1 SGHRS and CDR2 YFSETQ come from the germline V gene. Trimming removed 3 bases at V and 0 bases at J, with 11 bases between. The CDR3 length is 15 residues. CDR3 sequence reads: CASSSEGGSTDTQYF. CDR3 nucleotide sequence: TGCGCCAGCAGCTCCGAAGGGGGTAGCACAGATACGCAGTATTTT.

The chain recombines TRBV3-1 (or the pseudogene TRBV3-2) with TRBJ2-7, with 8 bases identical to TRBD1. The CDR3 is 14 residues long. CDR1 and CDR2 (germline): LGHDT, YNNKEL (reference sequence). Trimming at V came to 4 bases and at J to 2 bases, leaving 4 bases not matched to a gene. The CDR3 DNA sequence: TGTGCCAGCAGCCGCCAGGGGGCTCCCTACGAGCAGTACTTC. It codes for CASSRQGAPYEQYF.

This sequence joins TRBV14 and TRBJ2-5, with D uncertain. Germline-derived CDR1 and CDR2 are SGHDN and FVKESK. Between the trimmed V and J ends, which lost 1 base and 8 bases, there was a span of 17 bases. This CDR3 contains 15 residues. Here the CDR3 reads CASSQGSAALRTQYF. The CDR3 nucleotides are TGTGCCAGCAGCCAAGGGTCGGCGGCTCTAAGAACCCAGTACTTC.

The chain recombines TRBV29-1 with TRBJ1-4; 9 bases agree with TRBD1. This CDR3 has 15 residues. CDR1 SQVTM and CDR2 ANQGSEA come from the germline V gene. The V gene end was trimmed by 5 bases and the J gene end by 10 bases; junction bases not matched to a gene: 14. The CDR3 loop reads CSVLINGDRAGKLFF. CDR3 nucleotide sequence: TGCAGCGTTCTTATTAACGGGGACAGGGCTGGAAAACTGTTTTTT. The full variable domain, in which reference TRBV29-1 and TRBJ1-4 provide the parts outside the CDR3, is SAVISQKPSRDICQRGTSLTIQCQVDSQVTMMFWYRQQPGQSLTLIATANQGSEATYESGFVIDKFPISRPNLTFSTLTVSNMSPEDSSIYLCSVLINGDRAGKLFFGSGTQLSVL.

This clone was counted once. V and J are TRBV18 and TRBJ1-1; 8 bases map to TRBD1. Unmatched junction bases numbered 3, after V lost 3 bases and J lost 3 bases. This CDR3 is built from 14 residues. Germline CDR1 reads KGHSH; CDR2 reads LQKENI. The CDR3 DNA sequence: TGTGCCAGCTCACCCCTGACAGGGGACACTGAAGCTTTCTTT. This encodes CASSPLTGDTEAFF. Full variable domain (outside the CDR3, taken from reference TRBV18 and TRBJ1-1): NAGVMQNPRHLVRRRGQEARLRCSPMKGHSHVYWYRQLPEEGLKFMVYLQKENIIDESGMPKERFSAEFPKEGPSILRIQQVVRGDSAAYFCASSPLTGDTEAFFGQGTRLTVV.